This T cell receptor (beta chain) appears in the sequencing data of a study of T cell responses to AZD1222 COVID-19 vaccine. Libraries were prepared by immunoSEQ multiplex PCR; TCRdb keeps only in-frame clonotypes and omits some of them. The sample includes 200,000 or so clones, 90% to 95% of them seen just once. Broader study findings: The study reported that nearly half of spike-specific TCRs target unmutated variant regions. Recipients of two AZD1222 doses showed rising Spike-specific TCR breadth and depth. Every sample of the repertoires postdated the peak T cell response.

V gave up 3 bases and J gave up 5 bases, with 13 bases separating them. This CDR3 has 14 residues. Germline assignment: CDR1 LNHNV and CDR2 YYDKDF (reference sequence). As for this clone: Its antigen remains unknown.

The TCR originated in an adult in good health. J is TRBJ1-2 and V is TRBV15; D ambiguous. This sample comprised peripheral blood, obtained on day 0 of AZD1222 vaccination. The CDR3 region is CATSSNPDTYGYTF. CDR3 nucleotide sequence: TGTGCCACCAGCAGTAATCCCGATACTTATGGCTACACCTTC.